This passage covers 28 T cell receptor beta chains from one sample sequenced in a study of cytomegalovirus exposure and HLA in healthy donors. Libraries were prepared by immunoSEQ multiplex PCR; TCRdb keeps only in-frame clonotypes and omits some of them. The sample has some 110,000 clones, 86% seen once. The specimen was PBMCs. The receptors were gathered from a woman in her late teens or twenties in good health and CMV-seropositive.

The genes are TRBV29-1 and TRBJ1-1; TRBD1 matches 7 bases. In germline, CDR1 is SQVTM, CDR2 ANQGSEA. The CDR3 is 11 residues long. The J segment lost 10 bases and the V segment lost 5 bases, leaving 7 bases of the junction unmatched. The CDR3 nucleotides are TGCAGCGTTTCTTACAGGGGATCAGCTTTCTTT. Its translation is CSVSYRGSAFF.

This sequence joins TRBV28 and TRBJ1-1, with a weak D call TRBD1 (5 bases). The CDR3 spans 13 residues. Trimming took 7 bases from V and 3 from J, leaving 12 bases between them. The V gene's germline CDR1 is MDHEN and CDR2 SYDVKM. CDR3 residues: CASKQAGYTEAFF. The CDR3 DNA reads TGTGCCAGCAAACAAGCAGGGTACACTGAAGCTTTCTTT. Drawing the rest from reference TRBV28 and TRBJ1-1, the complete variable domain is DVKVTQSSRYLVKRTGEKVFLECVQDMDHENMFWYRQDPGLGLRLIYFSYDVKMKEKGDIPEGYSVSREKKERFSLILESASTNQTSMYLCASKQAGYTEAFFGQGTRLTVV.

The rearrangement links TRBV6-1 to TRBJ1-5; D remains ambiguous. The CDR3 is 14 amino acids. In germline, CDR1 is MNHNS, CDR2 SASEGT. V was clipped by 11 bases and J by 5 bases, with 19 bases between them. The DNA of the CDR3 is TGTGCCTGCGAACGGCTACGAGGTGATCAGCCCCAGCATTTT. Protein sequence: CACERLRGDQPQHF.

CDR3 protein: CASSGSLAGGHNEQFF. CDR3 nucleotides: TGCGCCAGCAGTGGATCCCTAGCGGGGGGACACAATGAGCAGTTCTTC. This chain uses TRBV10-1 with TRBJ2-1; the match to TRBD2 covers 11 bases. The germline V gene has CDR1 WNHNN and CDR2 SYGVQD (reference sequence). The CDR3 loop spans 16 amino acids. The ends lost 4 bases at V and 5 bases at J; junction bases unmatched: 7.

The V gene is TRBV7-8, the J gene TRBJ2-2; 11 bases match TRBD2. Germline lookup yields CDR1 SGHVS and CDR2 FQNEAQ. V trimming: 2 bases; J trimming: 5 bases; junction bases outside the gene matches: 7. The CDR3 is made up of 17 amino acids. CDR3 nucleotides: TGTGCCAGCAGCTTATTCACTAGCGGGAGAAGGACCGGGGAGCTGTTTTTT. It is translated as CASSLFTSGRRTGELFF.

The chain employs TRBV5-1 and TRBJ2-7; TRBD2 might be the D (5 bases). The CDR3 is made up of 14 amino acids. Germline V gives CDR1 SGHRS, CDR2 YFSETQ. The ends were cut back, 4 bases at V and 1 base at J, with 12 bases in the middle. The CDR3, as DNA: TGCGCCAGCAGCGTGGTTCCGGGATCCTACGAGCAGTACTTC. This encodes CASSVVPGSYEQYF.

This clone was seen only a few times. The chain couples TRBV7-9 to TRBJ1-1; no clear D gene. Germline V gene data show CDR1 as SEHNR and CDR2 as FQNEAQ (reference sequence). Trimming took 4 bases from V and 7 from J, leaving 7 bases between them. The CDR3 is made up of 11 amino acids. The CDR3 loop reads CASSSWSEAFF. CDR3 sequence (DNA): TGTGCCAGCAGCTCGTGGAGTGAAGCTTTCTTT.

V gene TRBV19 combines with J gene TRBJ2-5, with a weak D call TRBD2 (5 bases). With 3 bases removed from V and 2 bases from J, the gap between germline ends came to 13 bases. The CDR3 is 15 residues long. Germline V gene lookup returns CDR1 LNHDA and CDR2 SQIVND (reference sequence). In nucleotides, the CDR3 is TGTGCCAGTAGTATTGAACTAGAGGGTCAAGAGACCCAGTACTTC. Amino acid sequence: CASSIELEGQETQYF.

V is TRBV5-7 and J is TRBJ2-7, with TRBD1 matching 10 bases. TRBV5-7 belongs to the ORF category, with a function that is uncertain. The CDR3 is made up of 16 amino acids. J was trimmed by 6 bases and V by 3 bases; bases with no gene match: 12. The CDR3 coding sequence is TGTGCCAGCAGCTCAAAGCCCGGGACAGGGGACGGCGAGCAGTACTTC. Protein: CASSSKPGTGDGEQYF.

The chain uses TRBV19 and TRBJ1-6; D is perhaps TRBD1 (6 bases). The germline V gene encodes CDR1 LNHDA and CDR2 SQIVND (reference sequence). This CDR3 spans 14 amino acids. V lost 5 bases, J lost 9 bases, and 14 bases lay in between. The CDR3 spells CASSLTGRRSPLHF. The CDR3 DNA is TGTGCCAGTAGTCTTACAGGGCGTCGTTCACCCCTCCACTTT.

This chain joins TRBV6-1 and TRBJ2-7, with 9 positions matching TRBD1. Germline V gene lookup returns CDR1 MNHNS and CDR2 SASEGT. CDR3 size: 18 residues. Unmatched junction bases numbered 17, after V lost 1 base and J lost 7 bases. The CDR3 DNA reads as TGTGCCAGCAGTGAAGAAGTGTGGGGGACAGGGAATTCTGCTGAGCAGTACTTC. Protein: CASSEEVWGTGNSAEQYF.

V gene TRBV19 combines with J gene TRBJ1-2, with D possibly being TRBD1 (6 bases). This CDR3 contains 12 residues. Germline CDR1 LNHDA, CDR2 SQIVND (reference sequence). Trimming left V 6 bases short and J 5 bases short, with 10 bases between. As DNA, the CDR3 is TGTGCCAGTAGACCTGGACAGTATGGCTACACCTTC. Its translation: CASRPGQYGYTF.

The chain uses TRBV15 and TRBJ1-6; D call uncertain. Germline CDR1 and CDR2: LNHNV and YYDKDF (reference sequence). With 0 bases removed from V and 10 bases from J, the gap between germline ends came to 13 bases. The CDR3 has 15 amino acids. The CDR3 region is CATSRDRWGGSPLHF. In nucleotides, the CDR3 is TGTGCCACCAGCAGAGATCGGTGGGGAGGCTCACCCCTCCACTTT.

V and J are TRBV7-9 and TRBJ2-2; the match to TRBD2 covers 7 bases. Germline V gives CDR1 SEHNR, CDR2 FQNEAQ (reference sequence). CDR3 length: 16 residues. The trim removed 4 bases at V and 8 bases at J, leaving 13 bases unmatched. Written as DNA, the CDR3 is TGTGCCAGCAGCTCCATCGGAGCGGGAAGTGGAGGGGAGCTGTTTTTT. This gives the protein CASSSIGAGSGGELFF.

V is TRBV19 and J is TRBJ1-2; D is ambiguous. Per germline, CDR1 LNHDA and CDR2 SQIVND (reference sequence). Trimming took off 4 bases at V and 6 bases at J, with 21 bases between the two ends. CDR3 length: 16 residues. CDR3 sequence (DNA): TGTGCCAGTAGTACCCCCAATCCACGGGGAAGGAATGGCTACACCTTC. It translates to CASSTPNPRGRNGYTF. The variable domain in full, completed from reference TRBV19 and TRBJ1-2, reads DGGITQSPKYLFRKEGQNVTLSCEQNLNHDAMYWYRQDPGQGLRLIYYSQIVNDFQKGDIAEGYSVSREKKESFPLTVTSAQKNPTAFYLCASSTPNPRGRNGYTFGSGTRLTVV.

The chain recombines TRBV10-1 with TRBJ1-2; the D is unclear. The V and J ends lost 2 bases and 7 bases respectively, with 8 bases between them. This CDR3 is 12 amino acids long. Per germline, CDR1 WNHNN and CDR2 SYGVQD (reference sequence). CDR3 sequence: CASSEPHGGYTF. As DNA, the CDR3 is TGCGCCAGCAGTGAGCCCCACGGTGGCTACACCTTC.

This clone was picked up one time. The V and J genes are TRBV7-8 and TRBJ2-3; TRBD2 agrees at 11 bases. The trim removed 1 base at V and 2 bases at J, leaving 2 bases unmatched. In germline, CDR1 is SGHVS, CDR2 FQNEAQ. The CDR3 has 16 amino acids. CDR3 region: CASSLVSGRDTDTQYF. CDR3 coding DNA: TGTGCCAGCAGCTTAGTTAGCGGGAGGGACACAGATACGCAGTATTTT.

The chain has TRBV4-1 and TRBJ2-7; 8 bases agree with TRBD2. From germline, CDR1 is MGHRA and CDR2 YSYEKL. V shed 0 bases, J shed 3 bases, and the junction held 22 bases outside the gene matches. The CDR3 is 21 amino acids. The CDR3 sequence is CASSQDSFRQRDSSGNYEQYF. The CDR3 nucleotides are TGCGCCAGCAGCCAAGATTCGTTCCGGCAGCGAGATAGTAGCGGGAACTACGAGCAGTACTTC.

The chain recombines TRBV11-2 with TRBJ2-2, with a weak D call TRBD1 (6 bases). CDR3 length: 18 amino acids. The V end was cut by 5 bases, the J end by 0 bases, with 19 bases between. From germline, CDR1 is SGHAT and CDR2 FQNNGV. CDR3 sequence (DNA): TGTGCCAGCAGCCGAAGGGCCCCGAGACAGGCGAACACCGGGGAGCTGTTTTTT. It codes for CASSRRAPRQANTGELFF.

The chain combines TRBV7-3 with TRBJ2-3; TRBD2 is a possible D gene (6 bases). Germline CDR1 SGHTA, CDR2 FQGTGA. The CDR3 loop spans 16 amino acids. Trimming took off 4 bases at V and 1 base at J, with 15 bases between the two ends. The CDR3 DNA is TGTGCCAGCAGCTCCGATTCGGGACTCCGCACAGATACGCAGTATTTT. Residues: CASSSDSGLRTDTQYF.

The rearrangement links TRBV5-1 to TRBJ2-3, with TRBD2 matching 15 bases. Losses at the gene ends were 7 bases for V and 1 base for J; bases not matched to a gene: 4. The CDR3 loop spans 16 amino acids. Germline loops: CDR1 SGHRS, CDR2 YFSETQ. The CDR3, as DNA: TGCGCCAGCGGACGGACTAGCGGGAGGGGCACAGATACGCAGTATTTT. Its protein product is CASGRTSGRGTDTQYF.

This clone was counted a single time. The chain links TRBV5-1 to TRBJ1-2, with 8 bases fitting TRBD1. This CDR3 contains 14 residues. V was pared by 2 bases and J by 9 bases, with 9 bases of the junction left unmatched. CDR1 and CDR2 from the germline V gene are SGHRS and YFSETQ. CDR3 in DNA: TGCGCCAGCAGCTTAGGACAGGGACGGCAGAGCTACACCTTC. Translated: CASSLGQGRQSYTF.

The J gene is TRBJ2-5, the V gene TRBV4-1; the match to TRBD2 covers 8 bases. The ends lost 4 bases at V and 5 bases at J; junction bases unmatched: 9. Germline-derived CDR1 and CDR2 are MGHRA and YSYEKL. CDR3 length equals 15 residues. The CDR3 DNA follows: TGCGCCAGCAGCCGCAGGGACGGCGGGAGGGAGACCCAGTACTTC. Protein product: CASSRRDGGRETQYF.

The chain combines TRBV5-5 with TRBJ1-4, with 7 bases identical to TRBD1. The J segment lost 12 bases and the V segment lost 2 bases, leaving 7 bases of the junction unmatched. This CDR3 has 13 residues. Germline values: CDR1 SGHKS, CDR2 YYEKEE (reference sequence). CDR3 nucleotides: TGTGCCAGCAGCTTTGACGGGACAGCCGAACTGTTTTTT. It is translated as CASSFDGTAELFF.

V usage is TRBV4-2 and J usage is TRBJ1-5; possibly TRBD1 for D (6 bases). The CDR3 sequence is 16 residues long. Germline CDR1 LGHNA, CDR2 YNFKEQ. V was clipped by 0 bases and J by 6 bases, with 15 bases between them. DNA for the CDR3: TGTGCCAGCAGCCAAGAAGGCAGGGGCGGTAGTCAGCCCCAGCATTTT. Encoded protein: CASSQEGRGGSQPQHF.

This rearrangement joins TRBV27 to TRBJ1-1; a weak D match, TRBD1 (6 bases). The CDR3 length is 13 residues. V was cut by 4 bases and J by 4 bases, with 10 bases left in between. Per germline, CDR1 MNHEY and CDR2 SMNVEV (reference sequence). The CDR3 nucleotides are TGTGCCAGCAGTTGGGGCAGGGGCACTGAAGCTTTCTTT. Its translation: CASSWGRGTEAFF.

The chain recombines TRBV7-2 with TRBJ2-6; D gene uncertain. There are 14 residues in the CDR3. CDR1 is SGHTA and CDR2 is FQGNSA in the germline V gene. The V end lost 3 bases, the J end lost 2 bases, and 5 bases lay between the germline ends. CDR3 bases: TGTGCCAGCAGCTTCACGGCTGGGGCCAACGTCCTGACTTTC. Protein product: CASSFTAGANVLTF.

The chain couples TRBV5-1 to TRBJ2-7; D might be TRBD1 (6 bases). The CDR3 runs to 15 residues. CDR1 SGHRS and CDR2 YFSETQ come from the germline V gene. Trimming removed 1 base from V and 3 bases from J, with 14 bases in between. The DNA of the CDR3 is TGCGCCAGCAGCTTGAAGTGGGACAAGAACTACGAGCAGTACTTC. Encoded protein: CASSLKWDKNYEQYF.